This paragraph reports one TCR beta chain. Antigen: not known. Primers included in the PCR were 60 Vbeta and 13 Jbeta primers. Clones were read by immunoSEQ multiplex PCR, and TCRdb kept only the in-frame ones, dropping some. Across over 100,000 clones, the top ten clones capture around 7% of the sample. Trimming at V came to 7 bases and at J to 5 bases, leaving 11 bases not matched to a gene. The CDR3 is 16 amino acids. CDR1 is MNHEY, CDR2 SMNVEV, per germline (reference sequence). This sample is drawn from a study of cytomegalovirus exposure and HLA in healthy donors. Points from the study as a whole: A later analysis found common viral pathogens apparently linked to several of the most significant clusters.

The sequence came from a man between 40 and 49 years old in good health and CMV-seropositive. The V and J genes are TRBV27 and TRBJ2-1; 10 bases match TRBD2. The sample was PBMCs. CDR3 loop: CASTPEAGGPNNEQFF. The CDR3 nucleotides are TGTGCCAGCACACCAGAAGCGGGAGGGCCAAACAATGAGCAGTTCTTC.